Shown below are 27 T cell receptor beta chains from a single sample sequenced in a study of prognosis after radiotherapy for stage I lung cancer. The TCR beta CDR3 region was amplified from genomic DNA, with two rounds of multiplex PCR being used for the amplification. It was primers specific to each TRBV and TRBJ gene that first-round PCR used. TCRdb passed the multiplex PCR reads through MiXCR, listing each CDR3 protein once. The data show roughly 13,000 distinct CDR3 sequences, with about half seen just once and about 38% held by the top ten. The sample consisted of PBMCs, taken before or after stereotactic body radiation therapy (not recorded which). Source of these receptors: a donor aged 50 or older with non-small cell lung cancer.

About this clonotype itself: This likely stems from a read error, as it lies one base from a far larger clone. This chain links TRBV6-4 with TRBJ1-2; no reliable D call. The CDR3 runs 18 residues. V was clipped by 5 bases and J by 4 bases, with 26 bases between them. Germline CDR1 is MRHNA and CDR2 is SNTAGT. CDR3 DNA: TGTGCCAGCAGTACGGTTCGGGGTAGGTTCCCAACCGGCTATGGCTACACCTTC. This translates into CASSTVRGRFPTGYGYTF.

This chain's CDR3 is CASSLIGRGDTGELFF. In nucleotides, the CDR3 is TGCGCCAGCAGCTTGATCGGCAGGGGCGACACCGGGGAGCTGTTTTTT. This chain joins TRBV5-1 and TRBJ2-2, with D possibly matching TRBD1 (6 bases). The CDR3 extends over 16 amino acids. Between the trimmed V and J ends, which lost 1 base and 3 bases, there was a span of 13 bases. Germline CDR1 and CDR2: SGHRS and YFSETQ.

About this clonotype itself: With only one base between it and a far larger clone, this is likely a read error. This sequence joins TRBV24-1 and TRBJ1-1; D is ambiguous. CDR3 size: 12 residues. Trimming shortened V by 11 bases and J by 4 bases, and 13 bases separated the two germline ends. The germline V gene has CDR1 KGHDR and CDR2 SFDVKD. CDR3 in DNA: TGTGCCAGCAGCAATCTAGGCACTGAAGCTTTCTTT. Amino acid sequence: CASSNLGTEAFF.

CDR3 loop: CASSSGQTTGELFF. The CDR3 coding sequence is TGTGCCAGCAGTTCGGGACAGACCACCGGGGAGCTGTTTTTT. The chain is built from TRBV12-3 or TRBV12-4 and TRBJ2-2; the match to TRBD1 covers 7 bases. The junction had 3 bases not matched to a gene; V was cut back by 4 bases and J by 4 bases. The CDR3 loop spans 14 amino acids.

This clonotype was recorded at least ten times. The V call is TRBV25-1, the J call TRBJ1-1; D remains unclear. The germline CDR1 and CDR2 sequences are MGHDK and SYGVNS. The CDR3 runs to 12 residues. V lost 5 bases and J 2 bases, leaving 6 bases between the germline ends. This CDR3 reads CASSPANTEAFF. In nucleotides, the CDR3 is TGTGCCAGCAGTCCCGCAAACACTGAAGCTTTCTTT.

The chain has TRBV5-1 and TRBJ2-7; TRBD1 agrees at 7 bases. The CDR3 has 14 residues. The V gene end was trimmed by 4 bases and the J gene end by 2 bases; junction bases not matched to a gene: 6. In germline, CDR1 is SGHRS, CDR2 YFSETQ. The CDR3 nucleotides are TGCGCCAGCAGCCTCAGACAGGGAGCCTACGAGCAGTACTTC. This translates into CASSLRQGAYEQYF.

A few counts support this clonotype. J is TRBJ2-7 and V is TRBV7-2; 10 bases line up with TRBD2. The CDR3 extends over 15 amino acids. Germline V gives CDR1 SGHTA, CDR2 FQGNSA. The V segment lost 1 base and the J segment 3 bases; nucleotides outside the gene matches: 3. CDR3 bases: TGTGCCAGCAGCTTAGAGTCTAGCGGGGGCTACGAGCAGTACTTC. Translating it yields CASSLESSGGYEQYF.

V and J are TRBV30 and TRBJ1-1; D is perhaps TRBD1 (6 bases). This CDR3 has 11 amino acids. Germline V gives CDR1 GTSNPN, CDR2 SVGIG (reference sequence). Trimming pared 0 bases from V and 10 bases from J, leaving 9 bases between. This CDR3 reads CAWSVRQVAFF. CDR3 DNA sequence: TGTGCCTGGAGTGTGAGACAGGTAGCTTTCTTT.

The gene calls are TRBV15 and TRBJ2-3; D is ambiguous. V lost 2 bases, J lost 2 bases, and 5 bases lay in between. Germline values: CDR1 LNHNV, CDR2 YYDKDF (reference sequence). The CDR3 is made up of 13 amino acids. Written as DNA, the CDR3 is TGTGCCACCAGCAGATATGACACAGATACGCAGTATTTT. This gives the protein CATSRYDTDTQYF.

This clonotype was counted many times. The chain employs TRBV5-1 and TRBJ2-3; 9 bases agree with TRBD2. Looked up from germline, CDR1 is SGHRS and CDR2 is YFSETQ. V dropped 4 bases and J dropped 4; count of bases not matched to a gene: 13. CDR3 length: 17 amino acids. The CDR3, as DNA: TGCGCCAGCAGCCCGGGGGCGGGTAGCGGGGGATCAGATACGCAGTATTTT. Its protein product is CASSPGAGSGGSDTQYF.

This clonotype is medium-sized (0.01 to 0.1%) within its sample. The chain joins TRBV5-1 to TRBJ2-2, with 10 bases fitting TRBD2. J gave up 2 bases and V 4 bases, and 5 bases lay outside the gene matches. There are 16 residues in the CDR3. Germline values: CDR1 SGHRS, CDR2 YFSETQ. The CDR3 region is CASSTGLAENTGELFF. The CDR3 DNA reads TGCGCCAGCAGCACAGGACTAGCGGAAAACACCGGGGAGCTGTTTTTT.

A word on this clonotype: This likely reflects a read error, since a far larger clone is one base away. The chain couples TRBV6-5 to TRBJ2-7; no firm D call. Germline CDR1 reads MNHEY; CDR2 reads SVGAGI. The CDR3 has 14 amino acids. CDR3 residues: CASSLEGDLSEQHF. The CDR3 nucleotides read TGTGCCAGCAGTTTAGAAGGTGACCTCAGCGAGCAGCACTTC.

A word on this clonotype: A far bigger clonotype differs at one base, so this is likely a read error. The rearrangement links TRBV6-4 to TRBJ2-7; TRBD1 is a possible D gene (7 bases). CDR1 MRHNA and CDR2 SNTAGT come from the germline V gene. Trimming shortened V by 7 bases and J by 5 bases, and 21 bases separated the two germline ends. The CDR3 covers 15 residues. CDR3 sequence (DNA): TGTGCCAGCATTTACTCGACCAGGGGGGACAACGAGCAGTACTTC. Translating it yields CASIYSTRGDNEQYF.

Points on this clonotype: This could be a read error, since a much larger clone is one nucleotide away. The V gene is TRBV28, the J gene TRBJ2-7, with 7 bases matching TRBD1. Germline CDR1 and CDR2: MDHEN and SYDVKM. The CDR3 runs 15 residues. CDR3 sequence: CASISPPTGRYEQHF. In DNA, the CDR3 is TGTGCCAGCATTTCCCCTCCGACAGGGCGCTACGAGCAGCACTTC.

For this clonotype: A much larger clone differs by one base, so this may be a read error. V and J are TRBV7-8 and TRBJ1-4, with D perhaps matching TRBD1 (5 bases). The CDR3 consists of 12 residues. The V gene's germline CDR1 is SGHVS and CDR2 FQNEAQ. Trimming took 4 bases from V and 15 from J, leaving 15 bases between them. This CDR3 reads CASSSRLGEMFF. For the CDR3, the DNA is TGTGCCAGCAGCTCGCGCCTAGGGGAAATGTTTTTT.

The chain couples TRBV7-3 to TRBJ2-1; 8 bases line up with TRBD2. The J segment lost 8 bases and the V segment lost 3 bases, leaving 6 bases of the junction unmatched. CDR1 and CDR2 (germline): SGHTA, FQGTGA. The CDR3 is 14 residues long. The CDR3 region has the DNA TGTGCCAGCAGCTTCTGGCGGGGGGTCCATGAGCAGTTCTTC. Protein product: CASSFWRGVHEQFF.

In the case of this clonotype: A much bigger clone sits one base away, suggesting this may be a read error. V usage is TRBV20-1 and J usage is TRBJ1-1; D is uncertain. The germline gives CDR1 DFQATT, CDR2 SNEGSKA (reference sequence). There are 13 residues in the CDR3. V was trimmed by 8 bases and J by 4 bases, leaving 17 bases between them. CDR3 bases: TGCAGTTGCCCCCTGGCAGGAGGCACTGAAGCTTTCTTT. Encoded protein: CSCPLAGGTEAFF.

The CDR3 region has the DNA TGCGCCAGCAGTGGCCTGAATAACTATGGCTACACCTTC. Translation gives CASSGLNNYGYTF. The chain recombines TRBV10-2 with TRBJ1-2; D is unresolved. The CDR3 loop spans 13 amino acids. V was cut by 4 bases and J by 1 base, with 7 bases left in between. Germline CDR1 reads WSHSY; CDR2 reads SAAADI.

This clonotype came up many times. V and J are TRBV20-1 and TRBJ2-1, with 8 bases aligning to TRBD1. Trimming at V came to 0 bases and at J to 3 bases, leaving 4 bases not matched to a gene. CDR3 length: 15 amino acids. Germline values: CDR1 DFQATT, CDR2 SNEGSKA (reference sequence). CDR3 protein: CSARDQGAVYNEQFF. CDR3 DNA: TGCAGTGCTAGAGATCAGGGGGCGGTCTACAATGAGCAGTTCTTC.

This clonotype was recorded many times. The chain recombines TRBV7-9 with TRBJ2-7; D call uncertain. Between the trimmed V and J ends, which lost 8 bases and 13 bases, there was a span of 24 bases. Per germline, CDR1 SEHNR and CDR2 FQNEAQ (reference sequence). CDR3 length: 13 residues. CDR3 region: CASGPAGQWVIYF. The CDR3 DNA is TGTGCCAGCGGCCCGGCCGGTCAGTGGGTAATATACTTC.

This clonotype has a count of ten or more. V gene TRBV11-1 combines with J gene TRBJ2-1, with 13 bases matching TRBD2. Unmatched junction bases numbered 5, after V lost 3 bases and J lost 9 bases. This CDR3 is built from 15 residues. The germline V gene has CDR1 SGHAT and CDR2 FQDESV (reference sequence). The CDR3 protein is CASSFGTSGEGEQFF. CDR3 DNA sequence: TGTGCCAGCAGCTTTGGGACTAGCGGGGAAGGTGAGCAGTTCTTC.

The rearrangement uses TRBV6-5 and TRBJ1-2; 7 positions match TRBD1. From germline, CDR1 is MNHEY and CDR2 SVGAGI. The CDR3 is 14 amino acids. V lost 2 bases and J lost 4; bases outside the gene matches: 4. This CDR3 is CASSYRGLFYGYTF. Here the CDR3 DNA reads TGTGCCAGCAGTTACAGGGGGCTCTTCTATGGCTACACCTTC.

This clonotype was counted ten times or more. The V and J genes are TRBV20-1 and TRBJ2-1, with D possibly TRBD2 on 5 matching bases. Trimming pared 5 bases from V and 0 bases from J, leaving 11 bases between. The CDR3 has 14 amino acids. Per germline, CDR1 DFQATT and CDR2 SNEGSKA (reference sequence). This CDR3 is CSALDWISYNEQFF. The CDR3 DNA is TGCAGTGCTCTGGACTGGATCTCCTACAATGAGCAGTTCTTC.

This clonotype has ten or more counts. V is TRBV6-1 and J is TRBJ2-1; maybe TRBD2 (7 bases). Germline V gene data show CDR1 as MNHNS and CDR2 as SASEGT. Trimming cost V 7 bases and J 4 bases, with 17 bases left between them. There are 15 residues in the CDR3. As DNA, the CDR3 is TGTGCCAGCACCCTGGGGGCGGGAGTGTACAATGAGCAGTTCTTC. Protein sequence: CASTLGAGVYNEQFF.

In DNA, the CDR3 is TGTGCCAGCAGCCCTAGCGGCTCCTACGAGCAGTACTTC. The encoded protein is CASSPSGSYEQYF. The chain is built from TRBV5-6 and TRBJ2-7; 7 bases align to TRBD2. Per the germline V gene, CDR1 is SGHDT and CDR2 is YYEEEE. This CDR3 is 13 amino acids long. Losses at the gene ends were 4 bases for V and 0 bases for J; bases not matched to a gene: 1. The full variable domain, in which reference TRBV5-6 and TRBJ2-7 provide the parts outside the CDR3, is DAGVTQSPTHLIKTRGQQVTLRCSPKSGHDTVSWYQQALGQGPQFIFQYYEEEERQRGNFPDRFSGHQFPNYSSELNVNALLLGDSALYLCASSPSGSYEQYFGPGTRLTVT.

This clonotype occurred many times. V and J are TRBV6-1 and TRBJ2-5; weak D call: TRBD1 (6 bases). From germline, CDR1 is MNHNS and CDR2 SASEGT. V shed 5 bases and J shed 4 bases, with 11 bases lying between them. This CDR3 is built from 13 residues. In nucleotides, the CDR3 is TGTGCCAGCAGTAAGGACAGTTCAGAGACCCAGTACTTC. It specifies CASSKDSSETQYF.

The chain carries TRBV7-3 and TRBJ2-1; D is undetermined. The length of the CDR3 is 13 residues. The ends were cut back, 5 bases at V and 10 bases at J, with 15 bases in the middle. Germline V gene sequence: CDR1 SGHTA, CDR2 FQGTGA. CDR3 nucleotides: TGTGCCAGCAGCCTTAGCTGGGGAAGCGAGCAGTTCTTC. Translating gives CASSLSWGSEQFF.